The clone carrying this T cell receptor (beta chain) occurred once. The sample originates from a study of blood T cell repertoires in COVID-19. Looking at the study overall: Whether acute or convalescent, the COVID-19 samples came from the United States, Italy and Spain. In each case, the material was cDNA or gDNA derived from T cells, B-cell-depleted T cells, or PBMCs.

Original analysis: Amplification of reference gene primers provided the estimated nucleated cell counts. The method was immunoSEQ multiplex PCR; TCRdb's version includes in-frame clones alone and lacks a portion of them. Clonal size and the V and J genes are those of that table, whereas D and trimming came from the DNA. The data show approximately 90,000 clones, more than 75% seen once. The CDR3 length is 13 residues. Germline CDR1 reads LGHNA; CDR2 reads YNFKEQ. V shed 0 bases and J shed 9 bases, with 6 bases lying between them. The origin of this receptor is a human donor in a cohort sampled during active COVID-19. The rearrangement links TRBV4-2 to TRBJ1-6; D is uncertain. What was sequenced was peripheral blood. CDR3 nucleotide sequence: TGTGCCAGCAGCCAAGATATCGGTTCACCCCTCCACTTT. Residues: CASSQDIGSPLHF.